This T cell receptor (beta chain) was captured in a study of shared clonotypes between healthy human individuals. Broader study findings: Compared with memory subsets, naive subsets generally had larger estimated richness.

Germline V gives CDR1 LGHNA, CDR2 YSLEER. The CDR3 has 14 residues. Trimming at V came to 0 bases and at J to 6 bases, leaving 2 bases not matched to a gene. Positive CCR7 selection of CD45RO-negative cells yielded the naive CD8 cells, and terminally differentiated effector memory CD45RA+ cells were excluded. Donors were healthy HIV-negative adults without recent acute infections or vaccinations. Donors comprised only Caucasian adults living in Nashville, Tennessee. Of note for this clone: Its target is not known.

Clones were sequenced by immunoSEQ multiplex PCR, and TCRdb holds only the in-frame ones, with some missing. Among roughly 810,000 clones, 96% were seen once, and the ten largest hold about 0.25%. Sequencing input: naive CD8+ T cells sorted from blood. The V gene is TRBV4-3, the J gene TRBJ2-7, with TRBD2 matching over 10 bases. The sequence was collected from a man aged 25-45 years in good health. The CDR3: CASSQDRTSGEQYF. For the CDR3, the DNA is TGCGCCAGCAGCCAAGACAGGACTAGCGGCGAGCAGTACTTC.